This paragraph covers one T cell receptor (beta chain) sequence. What it recognizes is unknown. Germline assignment: CDR1 LGHNA and CDR2 YNFKEQ. The CDR3 extends over 19 amino acids. Trimming pared 4 bases from V and 1 base from J, leaving 26 bases between. This sample was taken from a study of OX40 agonist ivuxolimab in advanced cancers. The study, taken as a whole, reports: It was not determined which antigens were specifically recognized by the peripheral T cells that had undergone clonal expansion.

TCRdb keeps only in-frame clones here, not all; method: immunoSEQ multiplex PCR. The table records tens of thousands of clones, roughly 91% of them present only once. The chain recombines TRBV4-2 with TRBJ2-7; the D is unclear. The receptor was isolated from an adult with an advanced solid tumor such as melanoma, head and neck, liver or kidney cancer. Sequencing was performed on CD4+ or CD8+ T cells sorted from blood, taken in a trial of the OX40 agonist ivuxolimab. CDR3 amino acids: CASSPTVRSGPANSYEQYF. The CDR3 DNA is TGTGCCAGCAGCCCAACTGTTCGTTCGGGCCCCGCGAATTCCTACGAGCAGTACTTC.